The entry below gives a single TCR beta chain sequence along with its context. The table came from immunoSEQ multiplex PCR; TCRdb's copy has only in-frame clones and leaves some out. The table records some 200,000 clones, roughly 87% of them present only once. Deletions cut 6 bases from V and 2 bases from J, with 5 bases between. CDR3 length: 12 residues. This sample was included in a study of blood T cell repertoires in COVID-19. Overall study context: T cells, B-cell-depleted T cells, or PBMCs supplied cDNA or gDNA.

Material for sequencing was peripheral blood. This clonotype was sampled from a woman younger than 35 who had recovered from COVID-19. This chain connects TRBV12-3 or TRBV12-4 to TRBJ1-3; D ambiguous. The CDR3: CASSGAGNTIYF. CDR3 nucleotide sequence: TGTGCCAGCAGCGGTGCTGGAAACACCATATATTTT.